This T cell receptor (beta chain) stems from a study of shared clonotypes between healthy human individuals. Naivety among CD8 cells was defined by CD45RO negativity and positive CCR7 selection, thereby excluding terminally differentiated effector memory CD45RA+ cells. Only one count was recorded for this clone. The repertoire was sequenced with immunoSEQ multiplex PCR; TCRdb's copy has only in-frame clones and lacks some. The data show approximately 2,200,000 clones, about 92% seen once. The clonotype was recovered from a man aged 18-30 years in good health. Some clones in this sample may be carry-over from other donors' samples. Specimen: naive CD8+ T cells from PBMCs.

For the CDR3, the DNA is TGTGCCAGTAGCCCAAAACGTGGGGCAGTTGGAGCTTTCTTT. Translated: CASSPKRGAVGAFF. The chain has TRBV19 and TRBJ1-1; D might be TRBD1 (5 bases). V dropped 6 bases and J dropped 10 bases, with 21 bases sitting between them. This CDR3 is 14 amino acids long. Germline assignment: CDR1 LNHDA and CDR2 SQIVND (reference sequence).